A single sample is the source of the 14 T cell receptor beta chains below, sequenced in a study of control samples from healthy donors and cancer patients (dated by TCRdb to 2020 to 2021). Library generation was performed with the immunoSEQ multiplex PCR assay. The table was pulled from immuneACCESS by TCRdb, which kept in-frame rearrangements only. Such tables lose some clones; where checked, under half of the loss comes from unresolved V genes, and the rest has no known cause. In this sample the table shows approximately 70,000 clones, roughly 90% of which occur a single time. The top ten hold under 20% of the sample. The material sequenced was PBMCs. Receptors were obtained from a man between 60 and 75 years old with lung cancer.

This chain uses TRBV27 with TRBJ2-3; no firm D call. Germline values: CDR1 MNHEY, CDR2 SMNVEV (reference sequence). V was trimmed by 0 bases and J by 4 bases, leaving 5 bases between them. This CDR3 is built from 13 residues. CDR3 sequence: CASSLSYADTQYF. Written as DNA, the CDR3 is TGTGCCAGCAGTTTATCGTACGCAGATACGCAGTATTTT.

This rearrangement joins TRBV5-1 to TRBJ2-5; 13 nucleotides line up with TRBD2. The CDR3 loop spans 17 amino acids. After removal of 1 base from V and 4 bases from J, the junction contained 7 bases not matched to a gene. CDR1 SGHRS and CDR2 YFSETQ come from the germline V gene. The CDR3 here is CASSLRVGLAGTETQYF. For the CDR3, the DNA is TGCGCCAGCAGCTTGCGTGTGGGACTAGCGGGGACAGAGACCCAGTACTTC.

J is TRBJ2-1 and V is TRBV11-3; D is tentatively TRBD1 or TRBD2 (6 bases each). The CDR3 totals 17 residues. The V gene lost 5 bases and the J gene lost 0 bases, with 17 bases spanning the gap. CDR1 SGHNT and CDR2 YENEEA come from the germline V gene. CDR3 in amino acids: CASSRKAGGSSYNEQFF. DNA of the CDR3: TGTGCCAGCAGCCGAAAAGCCGGGGGCAGCTCCTACAATGAGCAGTTCTTC. The complete variable domain, with remaining parts taken from reference TRBV11-3 and TRBJ2-1, reads EAGVVQSPRYKIIEKKQPVAFWCNPISGHNTLYWYLQNLGQGPELLIRYENEEAVDDSQLPKDRFSAERLKGVDSTLKIQPAELGDSAVYLCASSRKAGGSSYNEQFFGPGTRLTVL.

V and J are TRBV14 and TRBJ1-5; D call uncertain. Trimming took 1 base from V and 0 from J, leaving 4 bases between them. From germline, CDR1 is SGHDN and CDR2 FVKESK. The CDR3 sequence is 14 residues long. The CDR3 loop reads CASSQGYSNQPQHF. In DNA, the CDR3 is TGTGCCAGCAGCCAAGGATATAGCAATCAGCCCCAGCATTTT.

This chain joins TRBV7-8 and TRBJ2-2, with TRBD2 as a possible D gene (6 bases). V lost 3 bases, J lost 2 bases, and 19 bases lay in between. Germline loops: CDR1 SGHVS, CDR2 FQNEAQ. The CDR3 has 18 residues. The CDR3 loop reads CASSFGRQKAYNTGELFF. CDR3 nucleotides: TGTGCCAGCAGCTTTGGGAGGCAGAAAGCCTACAACACCGGGGAGCTGTTTTTT.

The chain joins TRBV10-3 to TRBJ1-2, with a tentative D call TRBD1 (6 bases). V lost 3 bases, J lost 3 bases, and 11 bases lay in between. The CDR3 is 14 residues long. CDR1 is ENHRY and CDR2 is SYGVKD in the germline V gene. The CDR3 here is CAISELKGDYGYTF. The DNA for the CDR3 is TGTGCCATCAGTGAATTAAAGGGGGACTATGGCTACACCTTC.

This clone was found once. The V gene is TRBV11-3, the J gene TRBJ2-2; the D gene is possibly TRBD1 (5 bases). CDR3 length: 14 residues. Trimming removed 5 bases at V and 4 bases at J, with 11 bases between. Germline CDR1 SGHNT, CDR2 YENEEA. The CDR3 loop reads CASSRAQVTGELFF. The CDR3 DNA sequence: TGTGCCAGCAGCCGGGCACAGGTCACCGGGGAGCTGTTTTTT.

J is TRBJ1-2 and V is TRBV7-2; 8 bases are a match to TRBD1. After removal of 5 bases from V and 2 bases from J, the junction contained 7 bases not matched to a gene. CDR1 and CDR2 from the germline V gene are SGHTA and FQGNSA. The CDR3 length is 15 residues. The CDR3 DNA is TGTGCCAGCAGCCCGTGGACAGGGATGAACTATGGCTACACCTTC. This encodes CASSPWTGMNYGYTF.

The chain links TRBV12-5 to TRBJ1-1; D is undetermined. Germline lookup yields CDR1 LGHNT and CDR2 FRNRAP. The CDR3 sequence is 14 residues long. The V end lost 4 bases, the J end lost 2 bases, and 11 bases lay between the germline ends. For the CDR3, the DNA is TGTGCTAGTGGTTCCCCCTCAGGAAACACTGAAGCTTTCTTT. It encodes CASGSPSGNTEAFF.

V gene TRBV10-3 combines with J gene TRBJ1-1, with 7 bases that match TRBD1. The length of the CDR3 is 14 residues. Trimming cost V 2 bases and J 3 bases; bases outside gene matches: 3. Per the germline V gene, CDR1 is ENHRY and CDR2 is SYGVKD. CDR3 in amino acids: CAISELTGYTEAFF. The CDR3, as DNA: TGTGCCATCAGTGAGCTGACAGGGTACACTGAAGCTTTCTTT.

The chain has TRBV7-8 and TRBJ2-3; D gene ambiguous. CDR3 length: 16 amino acids. CDR1 is SGHVS, CDR2 FQNEAQ, per germline. Trimming left V 5 bases short and J 0 bases short, with 15 bases between. For the CDR3, the DNA is TGTGCCAGCAGCCCCCGACTGGATTCTAGCACAGATACGCAGTATTTT. It yields the protein CASSPRLDSSTDTQYF.

This clone came up once. The CDR3 reads CASSPDRVKGSPLHF. The CDR3 DNA reads TGTGCCAGCAGCCCGGACAGGGTAAAGGGCTCACCCCTCCACTTT. The J gene is TRBJ1-6, the V gene TRBV14, with 8 bases that match TRBD1. CDR3 length equals 15 residues. V gave up 4 bases and J gave up 10 bases; unmatched junction bases: 9. Looked up from germline, CDR1 is SGHDN and CDR2 is FVKESK.

Regarding this clone: Its ends do not fully match the called genes, so a read error is possible. The genes are TRBV5-1 and TRBJ2-3, with TRBD1 identical over 9 bases. The germline V gene has CDR1 SGHRS and CDR2 YFSETQ. The length of the CDR3 is 14 residues. The CDR3 nucleotides are TGCGCCAGCAGTTTGGGACAGGGCGCAGATACGCAGTATTTT. Residues: CASSLGQGADTQYF.

The chain carries TRBV6-5 and TRBJ2-2; TRBD2 might be the D (6 bases). This CDR3 spans 13 amino acids. CDR1 MNHEY and CDR2 SVGAGI come from the germline V gene. V was clipped by 6 bases and J by 6 bases, with 11 bases between them. The CDR3 nucleotides read TGTGCCAGCAGGTCCACGGGAGCCGGGGAGCTGTTTTTT. As protein: CASRSTGAGELFF.